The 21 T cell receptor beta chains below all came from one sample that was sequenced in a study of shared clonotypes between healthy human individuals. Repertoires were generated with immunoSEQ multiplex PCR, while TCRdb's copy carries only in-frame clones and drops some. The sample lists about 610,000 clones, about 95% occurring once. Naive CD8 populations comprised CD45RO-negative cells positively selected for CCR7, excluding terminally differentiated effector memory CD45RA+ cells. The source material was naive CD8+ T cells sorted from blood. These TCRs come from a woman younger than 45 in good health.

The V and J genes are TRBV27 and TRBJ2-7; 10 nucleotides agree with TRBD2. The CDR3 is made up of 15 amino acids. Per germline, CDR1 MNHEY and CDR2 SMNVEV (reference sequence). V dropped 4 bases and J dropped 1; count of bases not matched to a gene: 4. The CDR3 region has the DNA TGTGCCAGCAGTTATAGCGGGAGGCCGTCCTACGAGCAGTACTTC. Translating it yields CASSYSGRPSYEQYF.

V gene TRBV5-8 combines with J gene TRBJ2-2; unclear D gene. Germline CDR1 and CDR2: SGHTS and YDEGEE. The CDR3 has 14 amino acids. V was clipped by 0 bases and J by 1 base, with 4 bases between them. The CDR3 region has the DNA TGTGCCAGCAGCTTGGACTGGAACACCGGGGAGCTGTTTTTT. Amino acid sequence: CASSLDWNTGELFF.

The CDR3 is CASSIVLDYEQYF. As DNA, the CDR3 is TGTGCCAGTAGTATAGTGTTGGACTACGAGCAGTACTTC. This rearrangement joins TRBV19 to TRBJ2-7; D gene unclear. The CDR3 is 13 residues long. Per germline, CDR1 LNHDA and CDR2 SQIVND (reference sequence). Trimming took off 1 base at V and 3 bases at J, with 7 bases between the two ends.

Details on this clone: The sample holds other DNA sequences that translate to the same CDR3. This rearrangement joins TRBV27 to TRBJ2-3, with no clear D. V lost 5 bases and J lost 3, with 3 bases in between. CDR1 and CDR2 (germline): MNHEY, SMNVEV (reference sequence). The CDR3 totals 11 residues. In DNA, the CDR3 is TGTGCCAGCAGTACGACAGATACGCAGTATTTT. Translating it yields CASSTTDTQYF.

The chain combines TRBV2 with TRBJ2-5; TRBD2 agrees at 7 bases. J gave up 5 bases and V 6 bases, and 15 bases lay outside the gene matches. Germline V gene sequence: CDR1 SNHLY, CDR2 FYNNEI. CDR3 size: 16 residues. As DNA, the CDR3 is TGTGCCAGCAGGGGGTGGGGCGGGAGAATCGGGGAGACCCAGTACTTC. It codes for CASRGWGGRIGETQYF.

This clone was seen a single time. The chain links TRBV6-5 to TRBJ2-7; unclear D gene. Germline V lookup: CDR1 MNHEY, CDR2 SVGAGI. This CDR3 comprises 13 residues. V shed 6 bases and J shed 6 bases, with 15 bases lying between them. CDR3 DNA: TGTGCCAGCAGACCCGGAGAAGTGACCGAGCAGTACTTC. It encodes CASRPGEVTEQYF.

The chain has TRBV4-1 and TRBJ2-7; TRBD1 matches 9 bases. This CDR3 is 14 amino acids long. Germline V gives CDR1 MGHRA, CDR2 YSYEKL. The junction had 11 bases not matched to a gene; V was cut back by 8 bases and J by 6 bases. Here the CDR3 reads CASAPGQGFSEQYF. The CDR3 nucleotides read TGCGCCAGCGCACCGGGACAGGGCTTTTCCGAGCAGTACTTC.

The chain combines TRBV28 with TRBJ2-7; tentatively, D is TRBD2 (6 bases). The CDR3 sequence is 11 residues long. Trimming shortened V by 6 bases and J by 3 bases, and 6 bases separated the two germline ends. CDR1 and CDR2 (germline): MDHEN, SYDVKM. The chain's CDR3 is CASRGGYEQYF. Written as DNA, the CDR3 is TGTGCCAGCAGGGGGGGCTACGAGCAGTACTTC.

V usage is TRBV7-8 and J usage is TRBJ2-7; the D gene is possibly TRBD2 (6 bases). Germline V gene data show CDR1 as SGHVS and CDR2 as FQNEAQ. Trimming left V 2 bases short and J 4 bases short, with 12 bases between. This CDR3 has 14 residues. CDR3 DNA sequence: TGTGCCAGCAGCTTACTGGGACTCCTATACGAGCAGTACTTC. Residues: CASSLLGLLYEQYF.

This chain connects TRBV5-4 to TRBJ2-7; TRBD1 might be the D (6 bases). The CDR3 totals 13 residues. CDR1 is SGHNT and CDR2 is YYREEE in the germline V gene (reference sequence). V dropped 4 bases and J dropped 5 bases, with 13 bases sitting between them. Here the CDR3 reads CASSPDSANEQYF. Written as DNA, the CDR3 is TGTGCCAGCAGCCCGGACAGTGCCAACGAGCAGTACTTC.

This CDR3 reads CSVGLQASGNTIYF. The CDR3 DNA sequence: TGCAGCGTTGGTTTACAGGCTTCTGGAAACACCATATATTTT. The rearrangement links TRBV29-1 to TRBJ1-3; D is possibly TRBD1 (5 bases). V lost 4 bases and J 1 base, leaving 11 bases between the germline ends. The CDR3 is 14 amino acids. CDR1 and CDR2 from the germline V gene are SQVTM and ANQGSEA.

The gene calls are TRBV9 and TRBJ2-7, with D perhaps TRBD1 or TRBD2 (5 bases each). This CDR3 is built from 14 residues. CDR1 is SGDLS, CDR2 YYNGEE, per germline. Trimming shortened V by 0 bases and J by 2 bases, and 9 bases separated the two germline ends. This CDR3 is CASSVDGTPYEQYF. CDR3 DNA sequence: TGTGCCAGCAGCGTAGACGGGACGCCCTACGAGCAGTACTTC.

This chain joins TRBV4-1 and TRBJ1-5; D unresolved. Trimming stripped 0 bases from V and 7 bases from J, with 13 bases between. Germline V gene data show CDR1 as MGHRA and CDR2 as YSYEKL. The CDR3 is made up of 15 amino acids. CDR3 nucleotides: TGCGCCAGCAGCCAAGATCGCGGGTTGGGGCAGCCCCAGCATTTT. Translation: CASSQDRGLGQPQHF.

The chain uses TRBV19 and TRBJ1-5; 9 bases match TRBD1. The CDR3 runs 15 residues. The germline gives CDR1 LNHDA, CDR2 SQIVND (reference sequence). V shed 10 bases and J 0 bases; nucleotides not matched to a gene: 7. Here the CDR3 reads CATRTGDHSNQPQHF. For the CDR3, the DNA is TGTGCCACCCGGACAGGGGACCATAGCAATCAGCCCCAGCATTTT.

The CDR3 here is CASSFYRGVNTEAFF. The CDR3 nucleotides are TGTGCCAGCAGCTTCTACAGGGGGGTGAACACTGAAGCTTTCTTT. The chain is built from TRBV5-6 and TRBJ1-1; 8 bases map to TRBD1. There are 15 residues in the CDR3. Germline V gives CDR1 SGHDT, CDR2 YYEEEE. V dropped 2 bases and J dropped 0; count of bases not matched to a gene: 3.

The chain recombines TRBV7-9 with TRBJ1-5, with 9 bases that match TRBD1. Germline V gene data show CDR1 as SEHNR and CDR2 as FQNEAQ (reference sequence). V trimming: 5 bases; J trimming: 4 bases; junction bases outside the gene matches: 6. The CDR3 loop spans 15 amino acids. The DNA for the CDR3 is TGTGCCAGCAGCGTATCGACAGGGGGAAATCAGCCCCAGCATTTT. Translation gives CASSVSTGGNQPQHF. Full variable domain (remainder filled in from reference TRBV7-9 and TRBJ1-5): DTGVSQNPRHKITKRGQNVTFRCDPISEHNRLYWYRQTLGQGPEFLTYFQNEAQLEKSRLLSDRFSAERPKGSFSTLEIQRTEQGDSAMYLCASSVSTGGNQPQHFGDGTRLSIL.

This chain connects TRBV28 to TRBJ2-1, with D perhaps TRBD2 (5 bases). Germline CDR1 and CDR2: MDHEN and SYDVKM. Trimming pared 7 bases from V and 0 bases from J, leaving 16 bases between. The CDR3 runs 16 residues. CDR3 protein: CASTRGGVSSYNEQFF. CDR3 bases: TGTGCCAGCACCCGAGGAGGAGTGAGCTCCTACAATGAGCAGTTCTTC.

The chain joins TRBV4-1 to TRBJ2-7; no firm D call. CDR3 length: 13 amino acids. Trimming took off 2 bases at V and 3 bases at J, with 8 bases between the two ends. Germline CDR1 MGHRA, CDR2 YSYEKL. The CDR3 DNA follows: TGCGCCAGCAGCCAACAGACGGACTACGAGCAGTACTTC. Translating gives CASSQQTDYEQYF.

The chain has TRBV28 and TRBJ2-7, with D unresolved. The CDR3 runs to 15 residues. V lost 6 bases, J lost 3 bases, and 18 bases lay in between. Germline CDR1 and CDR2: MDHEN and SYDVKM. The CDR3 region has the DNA TGTGCCAGCAGCCCGGCGACTGACCCTAGCTACGAGCAGTACTTC. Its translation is CASSPATDPSYEQYF.

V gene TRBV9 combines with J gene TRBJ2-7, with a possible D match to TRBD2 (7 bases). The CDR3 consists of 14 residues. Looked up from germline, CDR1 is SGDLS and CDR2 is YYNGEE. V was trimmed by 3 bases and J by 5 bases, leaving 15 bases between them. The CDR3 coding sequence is TGTGCCAGCAGCGCCCTCGGGGGGCTCGACGAGCAGTACTTC. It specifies CASSALGGLDEQYF.

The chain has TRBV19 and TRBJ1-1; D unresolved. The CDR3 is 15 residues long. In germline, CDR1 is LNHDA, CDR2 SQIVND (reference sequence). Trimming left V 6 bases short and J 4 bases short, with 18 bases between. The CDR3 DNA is TGTGCCAGTAGCAACCCCGCCAGAGAGCTCACTGAAGCTTTCTTT. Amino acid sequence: CASSNPARELTEAFF.